Detailed here is one T cell receptor (beta chain). Original data processing: Quantification of nucleated cells was approximated via reference gene primer amplification. The method was immunoSEQ multiplex PCR; TCRdb's version includes in-frame clones alone and lacks a portion of them. The V and J calls and clone size were taken over from that table, and D and trimming were inferred from the DNA. The sample holds 60,000 to 95,000 clones, more than 90% seen once. These data belong to a study of blood T cell repertoires in COVID-19. As for the study in general: The United States, Italy and Spain provided the acute and convalescent COVID-19 samples. The cDNA or gDNA used as material had been derived from T cells, B-cell-depleted T cells, or PBMCs.

The germline V gene encodes CDR1 MNHNY and CDR2 SVGAGI (reference sequence). Trimming cost V 6 bases and J 1 base, with 18 bases left between them. This CDR3 region has 16 residues. The chain employs TRBV6-6 and TRBJ1-1; D perhaps matches TRBD1 (5 bases). The origin of this receptor is a woman aged 80 or older with active or convalescent COVID-19. Sequencing was carried out using peripheral blood. The CDR3 nucleotides read TGTGCCAGCAGCTCAACAAGGGGAGGCGGGAACACTGAAGCTTTCTTT. It translates to CASSSTRGGGNTEAFF.